Following are 22 T cell receptor beta chains from one sample sequenced in a study of Graves' ophthalmopathy and Graves' hyperthyroidism. Beta-chain TCR CDR3 regions were amplified from RNA transcripts. The library came from an HTBI-primed first-round RT-PCR and a second-round multiplex PCR. In TCRdb, the multiplex PCR reads were re-called with MiXCR into one record per CDR3 protein. Here the sample spans 350,000 to 400,000 distinct CDR3 sequences, around 17% being singletons. Sequencing was done on a sample of peripheral blood. All receptors derive from a woman between 18 and 29 years old with Graves' ophthalmopathy.

This clonotype was seen at least ten times. This chain uses TRBV29-1 with TRBJ2-5, with D hard to call. V was clipped by 4 bases and J by 5 bases, with 11 bases between them. This CDR3 is 12 amino acids long. Per germline, CDR1 SQVTM and CDR2 ANQGSEA. CDR3 bases: TGCAGCGTTGTTGGGGAATTGGAGACCCAGTACTTC. This sequence encodes CSVVGELETQYF.

This clonotype was found many times. The chain carries TRBV29-1 and TRBJ1-1; 8 bases align to TRBD1. Germline V gene data show CDR1 as SQVTM and CDR2 as ANQGSEA. The CDR3 has 12 amino acids. V was pared by 7 bases and J by 1 base, with 2 bases of the junction left unmatched. The CDR3 loop is CSAGQGNTEAFF. CDR3 DNA: TGCAGCGCAGGACAGGGGAACACTGAAGCTTTCTTT.

This clonotype came up many times. This chain links TRBV5-1 with TRBJ2-7; 10 bases are shared with TRBD2. J was trimmed by 5 bases and V by 2 bases; bases with no gene match: 7. Germline V gene lookup returns CDR1 SGHRS and CDR2 YFSETQ. The CDR3 is 15 residues long. DNA for the CDR3: TGCGCCAGCAGCTTTCCTAGCGGGAGTTTCGACGAGCAGTACTTC. This encodes CASSFPSGSFDEQYF.

This clonotype was detected ten times or more. The chain uses TRBV30 and TRBJ2-7; D remains ambiguous. This CDR3 region has 12 residues. Germline values: CDR1 GTSNPN, CDR2 SVGIG (reference sequence). The ends were cut back, 0 bases at V and 5 bases at J, with 8 bases in the middle. The CDR3 spells CAWSVIRDEQYF. The DNA for the CDR3 is TGTGCCTGGAGTGTGATAAGAGACGAGCAGTACTTC.

This clonotype was observed many times. The chain carries TRBV7-6 and TRBJ2-5; TRBD2 agrees at 13 bases. The CDR3 runs 19 residues. V lost 2 bases and J lost 5; bases outside the gene matches: 14. Germline CDR1 SGHVS, CDR2 FNYEAQ. CDR3 in amino acids: CASSLRGAPGLAGLETQYF. CDR3 DNA sequence: TGTGCCAGCAGCTTAAGGGGGGCTCCGGGACTAGCGGGACTGGAGACCCAGTACTTC.

This clonotype was seen at least ten times. The chain recombines TRBV4-3 with TRBJ1-1; D remains ambiguous. The germline V gene has CDR1 LGHNA and CDR2 YSLEER. V gave up 1 base and J gave up 11 bases, with 14 bases separating them. This CDR3 is 13 amino acids long. CDR3: CASSQAGGPMAFF. As DNA, the CDR3 is TGCGCCAGCAGCCAAGCGGGTGGCCCCATGGCTTTCTTT.

This clonotype has at least ten counts. This clone may be a read error of a much larger clone one base away. The chain recombines TRBV28 with TRBJ1-2; tentative D call: TRBD1 (6 bases). Looked up from germline, CDR1 is MDHEN and CDR2 is SYDVKM. The CDR3 is 11 amino acids. The CDR3 DNA sequence: TGTGCCAGCAGTCCAGGCGGGGGCTACCCCTTC. Translated, it gives CASSPGGGYPF.

This clonotype was picked up many times. DNA for the CDR3: TGTGCCAGCAGCTTCGGGACAGCGAACACCGGGGAGCTGTTTTTT. Translated, it gives CASSFGTANTGELFF. The rearrangement uses TRBV7-2 and TRBJ2-2; 7 nucleotides agree with TRBD1. J lost 0 bases, V lost 3 bases, and 1 base had no gene match. Looked up from germline, CDR1 is SGHTA and CDR2 is FQGNSA. The CDR3 spans 15 residues.

The chain has TRBV20-1 and TRBJ1-6; no clear D gene. Trimming shortened V by 0 bases and J by 8 bases, and 11 bases separated the two germline ends. This CDR3 contains 14 residues. Germline values: CDR1 DFQATT, CDR2 SNEGSKA (reference sequence). The CDR3 reads CSARDFLADSPLHF. The DNA for the CDR3 is TGCAGTGCTAGAGATTTCCTAGCCGATTCACCCCTCCACTTT.

This clonotype was observed at least ten times. CDR3 DNA: TGTGCCAGCAGTGAGCGACAGGGAGTGAACGAGCAGTACTTC. Residues: CASSERQGVNEQYF. This sequence joins TRBV6-1 and TRBJ2-7; the match to TRBD1 covers 7 bases. J gave up 5 bases and V 3 bases, and 7 bases lay outside the gene matches. The germline gives CDR1 MNHNS, CDR2 SASEGT. The CDR3 sequence is 14 residues long.

This clonotype has a handful of counts. The V gene is TRBV11-2, the J gene TRBJ1-5; D not certain. Germline V gene lookup returns CDR1 SGHAT and CDR2 FQNNGV. The CDR3 covers 16 residues. The ends were cut back, 2 bases at V and 3 bases at J, with 14 bases in the middle. The CDR3 loop is CASSLRPLSSNQPQHF. CDR3 DNA: TGTGCCAGCAGCTTAAGGCCACTTTCCTCCAATCAGCCCCAGCATTTT. Looking up the rest from reference TRBV11-2 and TRBJ1-5 gives the full variable domain: EAGVAQSPRYKIIEKRQSVAFWCNPISGHATLYWYQQILGQGPKLLIQFQNNGVVDDSQLPKDRFSAERLKGVDSTLKIQPAKLEDSAVYLCASSLRPLSSNQPQHFGDGTRLSIL.

This clonotype was seen ten or more times. This chain links TRBV7-3 with TRBJ2-2, with D possibly matching TRBD2 (6 bases). Germline V gives CDR1 SGHTA, CDR2 FQGTGA. The CDR3 consists of 16 residues. Deletions cut 0 bases from V and 4 bases from J, with 12 bases between. The chain's CDR3 is CASSLTAGTGTGELFF. The DNA for the CDR3 is TGTGCCAGCAGCTTAACGGCGGGGACGGGCACCGGGGAGCTGTTTTTT.

A few counts support this clonotype. The chain has TRBV28 and TRBJ1-5, with D perhaps TRBD1 (6 bases). The CDR3 is made up of 15 amino acids. Germline-derived CDR1 and CDR2 are MDHEN and SYDVKM. Deletions cut 4 bases from V and 2 bases from J, with 12 bases between. The CDR3 nucleotides are TGTGCCAGCAGTTCTAACAGGGAGGGCAATCAGCCCCAGCATTTT. It specifies CASSSNREGNQPQHF.

This clonotype was detected ten times or more. The CDR3 DNA is TGCGCCAGCCGAAGGGATCTCGCACCCCTCCACTTT. This gives the protein CASRRDLAPLHF. V gene TRBV5-1 combines with J gene TRBJ1-6; no clear D gene. This CDR3 is built from 12 residues. Trimming left V 7 bases short and J 11 bases short, with 13 bases between. Germline V gives CDR1 SGHRS, CDR2 YFSETQ.

In its sample, this clonotype was seen many times. V usage is TRBV5-5 and J usage is TRBJ1-6; the D is unclear. The CDR3 is 14 amino acids. CDR1 and CDR2 (germline): SGHKS, YYEKEE (reference sequence). V was cut by 4 bases and J by 4 bases, with 9 bases left in between. The chain's CDR3 is CASSTGKYNSPLHF. CDR3 coding DNA: TGTGCCAGCAGCACTGGGAAGTATAATTCACCCCTCCACTTT.

This clonotype was recorded at least ten times. The chain couples TRBV11-2 to TRBJ2-5, with 10 bases that match TRBD2. This CDR3 is 14 amino acids long. J lost 5 bases, V lost 4 bases, and 4 bases had no gene match. Germline V CDR1 and CDR2: SGHAT, FQNNGV. In nucleotides, the CDR3 is TGTGCCAGCAGCTCTAGCGGGAGAGGGGAGACCCAGTACTTC. Its translation is CASSSSGRGETQYF.

There are many counts of this clonotype. J is TRBJ2-7 and V is TRBV6-2 or TRBV6-3, with a possible D match to TRBD1 (5 bases). Germline CDR1 is MNHEY and CDR2 is SVGEGT. Trimming removed 2 bases from V and 3 bases from J, with 14 bases in between. There are 15 residues in the CDR3. CDR3 residues: CASSYAQGYGYEQYF. DNA for the CDR3: TGTGCCAGCAGTTACGCTCAGGGATATGGCTACGAGCAGTACTTC.

The chain joins TRBV12-3 or TRBV12-4 to TRBJ2-7; D is perhaps TRBD2 (5 bases). The CDR3 sequence is 17 residues long. With 2 bases removed from V and 0 bases from J, the gap between germline ends came to 17 bases. The CDR3 spells CASSLSGVRGYSYEQYF. The DNA of the CDR3 is TGTGCCAGCAGTTTAAGTGGTGTGCGCGGGTACTCCTACGAGCAGTACTTC.

The chain's CDR3 is CASSRGQAEGYTF. In DNA, the CDR3 is TGTGCCAGCAGCCGGGGACAGGCAGAAGGCTACACCTTC. This chain connects TRBV12-3 or TRBV12-4 to TRBJ1-2, with TRBD1 identical over 8 bases. The CDR3 is made up of 13 amino acids. V lost 6 bases to trimming and J lost 8 bases; unmatched junction nucleotides: 8.

This rearrangement joins TRBV12-3 or TRBV12-4 to TRBJ1-5, with D uncertain. This CDR3 is 13 amino acids long. V was shortened by 4 bases and J by 7 bases, with 11 bases between the two germline ends. CDR3 sequence (DNA): TGTGCCAGCAGTTACGGGTTGAGCCAGCCCCAGCATTTT. Amino acids: CASSYGLSQPQHF.

This chain joins TRBV4-2 and TRBJ1-3, with D unresolved. In germline, CDR1 is LGHNA, CDR2 YNFKEQ. V was shortened by 7 bases and J by 0 bases, with 10 bases between the two germline ends. The length of the CDR3 is 14 residues. The CDR3 DNA follows: TGTGCCAGCAACCCCGGGAACTCTGGAAACACCATATATTTT. Translation gives CASNPGNSGNTIYF.

This clonotype was recorded many times. The chain recombines TRBV6-2 or TRBV6-3 with TRBJ2-5; the match to TRBD1 covers 9 bases. This CDR3 contains 15 residues. The V and J ends lost 2 bases and 6 bases, in that order; junction bases with no gene match: 7. Germline V CDR1 and CDR2: MNHEY, SVGEGT. The CDR3 sequence: CASSYGTGNAKTQYF. CDR3 bases: TGTGCCAGCAGTTACGGGACAGGGAACGCGAAGACCCAGTACTTC.